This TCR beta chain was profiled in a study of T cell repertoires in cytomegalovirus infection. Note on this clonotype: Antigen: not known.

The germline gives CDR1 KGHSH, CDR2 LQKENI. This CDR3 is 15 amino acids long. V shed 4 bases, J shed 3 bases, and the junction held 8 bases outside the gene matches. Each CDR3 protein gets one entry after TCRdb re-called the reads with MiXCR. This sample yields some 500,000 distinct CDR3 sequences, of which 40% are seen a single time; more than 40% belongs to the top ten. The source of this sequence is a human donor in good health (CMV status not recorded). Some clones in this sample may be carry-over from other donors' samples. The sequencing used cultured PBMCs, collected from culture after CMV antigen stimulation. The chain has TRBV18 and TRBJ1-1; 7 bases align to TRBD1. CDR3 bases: TGTGCCAGCTCACTTCGACAGGGCGGAGACACTGAAGCTTTCTTT. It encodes CASSLRQGGDTEAFF.